This T cell receptor (beta chain) appears in the sequencing data of a study of blood T cells in healthy people across ages. Regarding the study as a whole: CMV infection status of these donors was not known. Since the PBMCs were unsorted, naive and antigen-experienced cells could not be conclusively compared.

Total RNA was isolated from each sample in quantities of at least 6 micrograms. V was pared by 5 bases and J by 3 bases, with 12 bases of the junction left unmatched. CDR3 length: 17 residues. Germline CDR1 SEHNR, CDR2 FQNEAQ (reference sequence). This clonotype was recorded at least ten times. What it recognizes is unknown. With a J-beta primer mix and a sample-barcoded 5' primer, a second PCR ran about 7 to 12 cycles. From the 5' RACE reads, TCRdb called clonotypes with MiXCR, one entry per CDR3 protein. The data show around 1,900,000 distinct CDR3 sequences, with roughly 43% seen just once and roughly 23% held by the top ten.

This sequence was found in a human donor in good health. The genes are TRBV7-9 and TRBJ2-5; 10 bases line up with TRBD2. Sequenced sample: blood. CDR3 residues: CASSPGTSDTTEETQYF. The CDR3 DNA follows: TGTGCCAGCAGCCCCGGGACTAGCGATACCACCGAAGAGACCCAGTACTTC.